This T cell receptor (beta chain) originates from a study of cytomegalovirus exposure and HLA in healthy donors. CDR3 size: 13 residues. The ends lost 8 bases at V and 0 bases at J; junction bases unmatched: 3. Per germline, CDR1 LNHDA and CDR2 SQIVND (reference sequence). The PCR ran on 60 Vbeta and 13 Jbeta primers. Assay: immunoSEQ multiplex PCR; the TCRdb copy retains only in-frame clones and omits some. Of roughly 150,000 clones listed, 64% are singletons. The chain joins TRBV19 to TRBJ2-7; 8 bases agree with TRBD2. The sequenced sample consisted of PBMCs. The receptor's source is a woman in her 30s in good health and CMV-seropositive. The CDR3 DNA sequence: TGTGCCAGTGCAACTAGCGGCTCCTACGAGCAGTACTTC. Amino acids: CASATSGSYEQYF.